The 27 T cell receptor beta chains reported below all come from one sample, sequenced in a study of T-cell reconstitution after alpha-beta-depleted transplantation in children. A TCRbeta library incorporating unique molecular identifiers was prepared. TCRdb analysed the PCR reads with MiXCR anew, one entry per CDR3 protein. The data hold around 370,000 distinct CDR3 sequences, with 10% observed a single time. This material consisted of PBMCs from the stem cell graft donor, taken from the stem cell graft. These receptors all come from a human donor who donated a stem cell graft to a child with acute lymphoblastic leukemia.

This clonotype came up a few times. CDR3 amino acids: CASSLFQETNYEQYF. The CDR3 coding sequence is TGCGCCAGCAGCTTGTTCCAGGAAACCAACTACGAGCAGTACTTC. The V and J genes are TRBV5-1 and TRBJ2-7; D not certain. The length of the CDR3 is 15 residues. V was clipped by 1 base and J by 3 bases, with 14 bases between them. Germline loops: CDR1 SGHRS, CDR2 YFSETQ.

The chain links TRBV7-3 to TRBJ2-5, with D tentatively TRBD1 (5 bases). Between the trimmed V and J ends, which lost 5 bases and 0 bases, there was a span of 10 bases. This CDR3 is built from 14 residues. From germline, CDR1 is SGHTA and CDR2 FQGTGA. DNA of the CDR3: TGTGCCAGCAGCCCAAGGGGATACCAAGAGACCCAGTACTTC. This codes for CASSPRGYQETQYF.

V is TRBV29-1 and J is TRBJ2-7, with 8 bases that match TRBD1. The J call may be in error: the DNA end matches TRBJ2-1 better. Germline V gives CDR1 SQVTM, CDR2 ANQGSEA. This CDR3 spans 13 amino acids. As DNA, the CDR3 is TGCAGCGTCGGACAGGGATTTTTGAATGAGCAGTTCTTC. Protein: CSVGQGFLNEQFF.

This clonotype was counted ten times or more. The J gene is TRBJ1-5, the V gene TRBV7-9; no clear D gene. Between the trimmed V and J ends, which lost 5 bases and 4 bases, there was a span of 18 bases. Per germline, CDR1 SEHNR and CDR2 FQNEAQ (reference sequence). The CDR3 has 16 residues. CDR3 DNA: TGTGCCAGCAGCATGGGCTCCAACCGTGGGAATCAGCCCCAGCATTTT. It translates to CASSMGSNRGNQPQHF.

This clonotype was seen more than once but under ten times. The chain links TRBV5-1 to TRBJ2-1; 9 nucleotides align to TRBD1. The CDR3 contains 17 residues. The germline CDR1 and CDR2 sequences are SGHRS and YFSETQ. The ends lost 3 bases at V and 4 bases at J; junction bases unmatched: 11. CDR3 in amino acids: CASSWIEQGALYNEQFF. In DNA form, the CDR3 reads TGCGCCAGCAGCTGGATAGAACAGGGGGCTCTTTACAATGAGCAGTTCTTC.

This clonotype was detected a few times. The CDR3 loop is CASSFDPAAQFF. CDR3 bases: TGCGCCAGCAGCTTTGACCCCGCGGCGCAGTTCTTC. This chain joins TRBV5-1 and TRBJ2-1; no clear D. Germline CDR1 SGHRS, CDR2 YFSETQ. This CDR3 spans 12 amino acids. With 2 bases removed from V and 12 bases from J, the gap between germline ends came to 12 bases.

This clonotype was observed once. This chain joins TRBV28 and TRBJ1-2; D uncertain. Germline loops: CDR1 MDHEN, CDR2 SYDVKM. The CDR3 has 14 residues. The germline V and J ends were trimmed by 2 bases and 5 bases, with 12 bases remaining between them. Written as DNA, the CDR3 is TGTGCCAGCAGTTTACGCTCCAGTGGGTATGGCTACACCTTC. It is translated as CASSLRSSGYGYTF.

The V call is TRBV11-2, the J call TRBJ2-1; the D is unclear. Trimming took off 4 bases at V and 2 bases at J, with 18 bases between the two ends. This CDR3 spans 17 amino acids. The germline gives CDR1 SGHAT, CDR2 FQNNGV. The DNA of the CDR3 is TGTGCCAGCAGCTCATCTTTAGCCGCTGAGACCTACAATGAGCAGTTCTTC. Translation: CASSSSLAAETYNEQFF.

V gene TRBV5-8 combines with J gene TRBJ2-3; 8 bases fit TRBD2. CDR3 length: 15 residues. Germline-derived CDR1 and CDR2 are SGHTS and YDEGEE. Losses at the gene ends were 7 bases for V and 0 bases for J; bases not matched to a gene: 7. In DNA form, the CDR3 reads TGTGCCAGCGACGAGCGGGGGTTAAGCACAGATACGCAGTATTTT. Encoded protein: CASDERGLSTDTQYF.

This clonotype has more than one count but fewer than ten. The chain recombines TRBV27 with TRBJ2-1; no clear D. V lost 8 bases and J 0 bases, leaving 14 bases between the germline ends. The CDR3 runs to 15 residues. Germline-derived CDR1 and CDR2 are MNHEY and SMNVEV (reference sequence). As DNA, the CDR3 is TGTGCCAGCCGTCCCGCAGGCAGCTCCTACAATGAGCAGTTCTTC. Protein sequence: CASRPAGSSYNEQFF.

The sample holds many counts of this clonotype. CDR3 nucleotide sequence: TGTGCCAGCAGCTTAGAGGCGGGAGGGGTTTACGAGCAGTACTTC. Translating gives CASSLEAGGVYEQYF. The gene calls are TRBV7-2 and TRBJ2-7; 9 bases map to TRBD2. The CDR3 spans 15 residues. Germline CDR1 reads SGHTA; CDR2 reads FQGNSA. The junction had 5 bases not matched to a gene; V was cut back by 1 base and J by 4 bases.

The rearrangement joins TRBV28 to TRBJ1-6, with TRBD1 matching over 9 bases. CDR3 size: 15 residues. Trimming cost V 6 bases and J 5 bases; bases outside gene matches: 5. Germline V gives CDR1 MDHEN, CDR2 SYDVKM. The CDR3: CASRDWTGDNSPLHF. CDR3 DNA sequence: TGTGCCAGCAGGGACTGGACAGGGGATAATTCACCCCTCCACTTT.

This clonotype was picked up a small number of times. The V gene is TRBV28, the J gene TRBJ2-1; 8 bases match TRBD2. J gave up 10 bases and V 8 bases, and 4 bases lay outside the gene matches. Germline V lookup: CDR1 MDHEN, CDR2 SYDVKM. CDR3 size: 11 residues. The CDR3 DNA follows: TGTGCCAGCCTCGGGGGGGTGGAGCAGTTCTTC. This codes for CASLGGVEQFF.

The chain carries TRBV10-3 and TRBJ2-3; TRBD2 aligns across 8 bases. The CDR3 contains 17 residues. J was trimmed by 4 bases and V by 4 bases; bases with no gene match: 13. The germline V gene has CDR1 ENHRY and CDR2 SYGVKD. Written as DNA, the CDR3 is TGTGCCATCAGTGGGGTCGTAGCGGGGAGAAGGGCAGATACGCAGTATTTT. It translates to CAISGVVAGRRADTQYF.

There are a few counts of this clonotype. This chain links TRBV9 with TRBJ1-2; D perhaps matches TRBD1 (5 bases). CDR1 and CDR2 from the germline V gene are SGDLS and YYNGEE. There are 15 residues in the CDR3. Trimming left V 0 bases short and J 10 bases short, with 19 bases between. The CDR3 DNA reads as TGTGCCAGCAGCGTAGCAGGGCGCTGGGTGGATTTCTACACCTTC. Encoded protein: CASSVAGRWVDFYTF.

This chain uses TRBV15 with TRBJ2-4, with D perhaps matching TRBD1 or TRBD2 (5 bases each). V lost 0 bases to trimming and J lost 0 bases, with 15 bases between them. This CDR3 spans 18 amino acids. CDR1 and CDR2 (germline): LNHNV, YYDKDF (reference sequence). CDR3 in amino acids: CATSRDEMGEIAKNIQYF. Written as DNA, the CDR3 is TGTGCCACCAGCAGAGACGAGATGGGGGAAATAGCCAAAAACATTCAGTACTTC.

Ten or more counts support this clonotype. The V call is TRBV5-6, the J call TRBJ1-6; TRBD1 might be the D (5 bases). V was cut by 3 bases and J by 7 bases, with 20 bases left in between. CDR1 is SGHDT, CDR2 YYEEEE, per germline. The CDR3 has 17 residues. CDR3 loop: CASSSTARGTENSPLHF. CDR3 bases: TGTGCCAGCAGCTCCACGGCCCGGGGGACGGAGAATTCACCCCTCCACTTT.

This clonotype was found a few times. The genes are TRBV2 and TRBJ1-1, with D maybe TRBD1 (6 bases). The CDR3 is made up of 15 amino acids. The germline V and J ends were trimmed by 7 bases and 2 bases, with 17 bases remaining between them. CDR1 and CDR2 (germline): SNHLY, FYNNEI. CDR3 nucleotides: TGTGCCAGCACTGGGGGGGGGGCCACCAACACTGAAGCTTTCTTT. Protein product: CASTGGGATNTEAFF.

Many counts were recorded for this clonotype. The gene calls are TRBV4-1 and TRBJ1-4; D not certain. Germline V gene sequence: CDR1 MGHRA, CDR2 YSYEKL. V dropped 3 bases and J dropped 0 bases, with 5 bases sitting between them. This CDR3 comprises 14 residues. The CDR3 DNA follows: TGCGCCAGCAGCCAGGTGGCAACTAATGAAAAACTGTTTTTT. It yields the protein CASSQVATNEKLFF.

The CDR3 is CAWSGPSEFYNEQFF. The CDR3 coding sequence is TGTGCCTGGAGTGGGCCTAGCGAGTTTTACAATGAGCAGTTCTTC. The gene calls are TRBV30 and TRBJ2-1; tentatively, D is TRBD2 (6 bases). This CDR3 has 15 residues. V was clipped by 1 base and J by 4 bases, with 14 bases between them. Per the germline V gene, CDR1 is GTSNPN and CDR2 is SVGIG (reference sequence).

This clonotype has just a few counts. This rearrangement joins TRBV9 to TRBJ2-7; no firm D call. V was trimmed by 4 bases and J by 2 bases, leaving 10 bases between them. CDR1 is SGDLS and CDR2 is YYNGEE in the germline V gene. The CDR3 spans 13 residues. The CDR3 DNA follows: TGTGCCAGCAGCAACGACGGGCCCTACGAGCAGTACTTC. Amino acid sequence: CASSNDGPYEQYF.

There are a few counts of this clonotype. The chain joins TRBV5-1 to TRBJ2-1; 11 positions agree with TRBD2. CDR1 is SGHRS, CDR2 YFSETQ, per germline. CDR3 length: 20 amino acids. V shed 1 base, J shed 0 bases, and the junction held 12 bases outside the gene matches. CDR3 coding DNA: TGCGCCAGCAGCTTGTACGCCCTAGCGGGAGGCCCCAGCTCCTACAATGAGCAGTTCTTC. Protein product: CASSLYALAGGPSSYNEQFF. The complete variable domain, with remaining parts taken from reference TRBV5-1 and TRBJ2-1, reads KAGVTQTPRYLIKTRGQQVTLSCSPISGHRSVSWYQQTPGQGLQFLFEYFSETQRNKGNFPGRFSGRQFSNSRSEMNVSTLELGDSALYLCASSLYALAGGPSSYNEQFFGPGTRLTVL.

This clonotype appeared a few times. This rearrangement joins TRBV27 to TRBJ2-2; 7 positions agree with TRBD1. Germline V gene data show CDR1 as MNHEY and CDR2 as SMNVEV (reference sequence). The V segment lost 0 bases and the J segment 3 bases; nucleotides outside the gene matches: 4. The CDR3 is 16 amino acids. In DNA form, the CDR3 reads TGTGCCAGCAGTTTATCGATCGGGACAGACACCGGGGAGCTGTTTTTT. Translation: CASSLSIGTDTGELFF.

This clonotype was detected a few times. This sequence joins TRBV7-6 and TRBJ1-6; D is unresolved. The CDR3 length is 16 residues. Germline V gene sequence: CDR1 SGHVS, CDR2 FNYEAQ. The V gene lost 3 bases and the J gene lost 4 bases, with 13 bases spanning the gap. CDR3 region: CASSLLAEPYNSPLHF. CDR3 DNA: TGTGCCAGCAGCTTGCTCGCCGAGCCATATAATTCACCCCTCCACTTT.

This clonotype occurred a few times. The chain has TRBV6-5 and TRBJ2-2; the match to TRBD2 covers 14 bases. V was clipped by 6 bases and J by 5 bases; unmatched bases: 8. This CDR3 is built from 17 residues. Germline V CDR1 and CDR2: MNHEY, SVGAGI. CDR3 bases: TGTGCCAGCAGGGCCGGGACTAGCGGGAGAATTACCGGGGAGCTGTTTTTT. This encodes CASRAGTSGRITGELFF.

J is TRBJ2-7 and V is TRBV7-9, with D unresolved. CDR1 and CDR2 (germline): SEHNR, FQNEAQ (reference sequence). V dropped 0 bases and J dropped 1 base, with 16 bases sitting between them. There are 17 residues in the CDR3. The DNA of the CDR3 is TGTGCCAGCAGCTTAGCCCCCCGAATAGAAGGGTCCTACGAGCAGTACTTC. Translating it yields CASSLAPRIEGSYEQYF.

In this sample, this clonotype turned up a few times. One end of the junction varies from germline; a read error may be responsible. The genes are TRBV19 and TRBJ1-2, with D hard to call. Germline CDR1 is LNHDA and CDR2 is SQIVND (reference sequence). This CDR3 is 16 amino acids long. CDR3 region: CASSTGGTVTNSGYTF. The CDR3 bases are TGTGCCAGTAGTACCGGCGGAACCGTAACCAACTCTGGCTACACCTTC.